A single sample gave rise to the 7 T cell receptor beta chains below, sequenced in a study of tumor and adjacent non-tumor tissue in lung cancer. No cell sorting was done before RNA was extracted from the tissue. Three rounds of nested PCR, following a modified ARM-PCR protocol, produced the TCRbeta library. TCRdb passed the multiplex PCR reads through MiXCR, listing each CDR3 protein once. This sample yields roughly 75,000 distinct CDR3 sequences, of which roughly 73% are seen a single time; 9.5% to 15% belongs to the top ten. The specimen was lung tumor tissue. These receptors originate from a woman in her forties or fifties with non-small cell lung cancer.

At least ten counts were recorded for this clonotype. This sequence joins TRBV4-1 and TRBJ1-5, with 9 bases identical to TRBD1. The CDR3 is 15 residues long. The germline V gene encodes CDR1 MGHRA and CDR2 YSYEKL. The V segment lost 3 bases and the J segment 3 bases; nucleotides outside the gene matches: 3. The CDR3 DNA is TGCGCCAGCAGCCAGGGACAGGGCTTCAATCAGCCCCAGCATTTT. Its protein is CASSQGQGFNQPQHF.

Concerning this clonotype: Likely a read error: the CDR3 ends without its conserved phenylalanine or tryptophan. CDR3 DNA sequence: TGTGCCAGCAGTCCGATACAGGGGCCTCCGTTTAAGCAGTACCTC. Its translation: CASSPIQGPPFKQYL. The chain carries TRBV6-5 and TRBJ2-7; TRBD1 matches 7 bases. Germline-derived CDR1 and CDR2 are MNHEY and SVGAGI. This CDR3 contains 15 residues. Trimming removed 5 bases from V and 8 bases from J; junction bases left unmatched: 15.

With regard to this clonotype: The junction and the germline gene differ at one end; a read error may be behind it. J is TRBJ1-4 and V is TRBV7-8; no definite D call. The CDR3 contains 12 residues. Germline CDR1 and CDR2: SGHVS and FQNEAQ. CDR3 coding DNA: TGTGCCGGCAGCCGGTCCGGGGAAAAACTGTTATTT. Protein sequence: CAGSRSGEKLLF.

A remark on this clonotype: One end of the junction fails to match germline, which may point to a read error. This CDR3 reads CASADSAANYGHTF. DNA of the CDR3: TGTGCCAGCGCAGACTCCGCGGCTAACTATGGCCACACCTTC. The chain recombines TRBV6-6 with TRBJ1-2; D is unclear. Germline V gives CDR1 MNHNY, CDR2 SVGAGI (reference sequence). This CDR3 comprises 14 residues.

In the case of this clonotype: Sequence at one end of the junction differs from germline and may be a read error. The chain recombines TRBV14 with TRBJ2-7, with 8 bases identical to TRBD1. The V gene's germline CDR1 is SGHDN and CDR2 FVKESK. The CDR3 runs to 15 residues. The CDR3 loop reads CARSHRTGMPYKQYF. The CDR3 DNA sequence: TGTGCCAGGAGTCACAGGACAGGGATGCCCTACAAGCAGTACTTC.

Details on this clonotype: Germline is not matched at one junction end, which may reflect a read error. The gene calls are TRBV12-3 or TRBV12-4 and TRBJ1-2; possible D gene TRBD1, 5 bases. The CDR3 consists of 12 residues. This chain's CDR3 is CAAPRERGGYTF. As DNA, the CDR3 is TGCGCCGCCCCCAGGGAACGCGGTGGCTACACCTTC.

The chain couples TRBV6-5 to TRBJ2-1, with a weak D call TRBD2 (7 bases). CDR1 is MNHEY, CDR2 SVGAGI, per germline. The CDR3 spans 18 residues. The germline V and J ends were trimmed by 2 bases and 4 bases, with 21 bases remaining between them. CDR3 in DNA: TGTGCCAGCAGTTACGGGGGTTCGGGGGGCTCTGATTACAATGAGCAGTTCTTC. Residues: CASSYGGSGGSDYNEQFF.